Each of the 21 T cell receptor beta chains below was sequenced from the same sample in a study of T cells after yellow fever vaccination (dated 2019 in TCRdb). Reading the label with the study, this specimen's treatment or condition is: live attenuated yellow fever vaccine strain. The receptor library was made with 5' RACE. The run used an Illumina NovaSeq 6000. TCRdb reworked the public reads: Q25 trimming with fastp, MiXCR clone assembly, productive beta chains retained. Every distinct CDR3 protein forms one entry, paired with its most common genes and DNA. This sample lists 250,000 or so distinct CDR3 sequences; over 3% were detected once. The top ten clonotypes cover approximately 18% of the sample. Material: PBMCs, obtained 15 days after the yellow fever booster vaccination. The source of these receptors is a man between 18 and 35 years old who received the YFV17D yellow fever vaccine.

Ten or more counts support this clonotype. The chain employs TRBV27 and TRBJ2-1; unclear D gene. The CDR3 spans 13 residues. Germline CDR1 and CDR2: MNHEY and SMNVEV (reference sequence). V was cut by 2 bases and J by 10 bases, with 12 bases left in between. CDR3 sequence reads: CASSLMTGQEQFF. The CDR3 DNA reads TGTGCCAGCAGTTTAATGACTGGCCAGGAGCAGTTCTTC.

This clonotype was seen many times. CDR3 nucleotide sequence: TGTGCCAGCTCACCAACGGGTATATCTGGCACAGATACGCAGTATTTT. As protein: CASSPTGISGTDTQYF. The V gene is TRBV18, the J gene TRBJ2-3; D call uncertain. The CDR3 spans 16 residues. V lost 2 bases and J 1 base, leaving 13 bases between the germline ends. Germline V gene data show CDR1 as KGHSH and CDR2 as LQKENI.

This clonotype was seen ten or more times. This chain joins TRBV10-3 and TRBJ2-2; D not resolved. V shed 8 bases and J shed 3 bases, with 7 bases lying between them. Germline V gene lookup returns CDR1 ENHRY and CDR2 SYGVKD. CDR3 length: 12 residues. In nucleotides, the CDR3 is TGTGCCATCGAGTGGGACACCGGGGAGCTGTTTTTT. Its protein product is CAIEWDTGELFF.

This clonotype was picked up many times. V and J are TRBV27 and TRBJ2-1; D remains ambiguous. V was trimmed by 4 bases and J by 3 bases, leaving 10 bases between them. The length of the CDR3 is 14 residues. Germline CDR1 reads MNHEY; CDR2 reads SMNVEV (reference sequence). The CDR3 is CASSSWAHYNEQFF. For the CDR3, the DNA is TGTGCCAGCAGTTCATGGGCCCACTACAATGAGCAGTTCTTC.

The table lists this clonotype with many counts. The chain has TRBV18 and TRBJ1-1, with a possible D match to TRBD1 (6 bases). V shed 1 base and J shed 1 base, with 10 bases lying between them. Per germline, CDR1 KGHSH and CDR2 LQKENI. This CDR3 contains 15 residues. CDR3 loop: CASSPRRGQNTEAFF. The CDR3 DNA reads TGTGCCAGCTCACCACGCAGGGGCCAGAACACTGAAGCTTTCTTT.

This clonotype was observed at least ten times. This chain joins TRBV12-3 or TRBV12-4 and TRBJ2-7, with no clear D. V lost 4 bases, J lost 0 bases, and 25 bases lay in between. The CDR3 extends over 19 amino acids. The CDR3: CASSSLIRFGFKFSYEQYF. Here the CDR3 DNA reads TGTGCCAGCAGTTCTCTTATTAGGTTTGGCTTTAAATTCTCCTACGAGCAGTACTTC.

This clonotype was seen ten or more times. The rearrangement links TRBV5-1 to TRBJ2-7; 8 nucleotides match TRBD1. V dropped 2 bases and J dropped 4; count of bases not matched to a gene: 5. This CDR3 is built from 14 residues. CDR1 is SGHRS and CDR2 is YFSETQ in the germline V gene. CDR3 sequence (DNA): TGCGCCAGCAGCTTAACCAGGGGGCAATACGAGCAGTACTTC. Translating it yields CASSLTRGQYEQYF. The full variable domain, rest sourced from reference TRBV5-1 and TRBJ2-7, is KAGVTQTPRYLIKTRGQQVTLSCSPISGHRSVSWYQQTPGQGLQFLFEYFSETQRNKGNFPGRFSGRQFSNSRSEMNVSTLELGDSALYLCASSLTRGQYEQYFGPGTRLTVT.

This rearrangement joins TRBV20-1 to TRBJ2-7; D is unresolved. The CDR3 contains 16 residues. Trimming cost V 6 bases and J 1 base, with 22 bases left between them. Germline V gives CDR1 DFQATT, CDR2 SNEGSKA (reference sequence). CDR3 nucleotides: TGCAGTGCCCCGGCGGCCCGACCGTTTTCTTCCTACGAGCAGTACGTC. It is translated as CSAPAARPFSSYEQYV.

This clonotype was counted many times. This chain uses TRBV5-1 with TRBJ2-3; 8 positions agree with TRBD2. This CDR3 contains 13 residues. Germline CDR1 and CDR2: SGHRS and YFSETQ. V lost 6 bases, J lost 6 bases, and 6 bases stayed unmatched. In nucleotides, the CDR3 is TGCGCCAGCACTTCCGGGGGGGAGGATACGCAGTATTTT. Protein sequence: CASTSGGEDTQYF.

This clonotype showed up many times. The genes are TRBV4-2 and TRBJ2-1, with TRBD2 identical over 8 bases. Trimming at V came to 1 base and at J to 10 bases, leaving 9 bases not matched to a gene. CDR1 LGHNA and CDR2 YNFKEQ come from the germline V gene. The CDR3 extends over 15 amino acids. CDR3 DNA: TGTGCCAGCAGCCAAGTGATCGGGGGGGCTCAAGAGCAGTTCTTC. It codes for CASSQVIGGAQEQFF.

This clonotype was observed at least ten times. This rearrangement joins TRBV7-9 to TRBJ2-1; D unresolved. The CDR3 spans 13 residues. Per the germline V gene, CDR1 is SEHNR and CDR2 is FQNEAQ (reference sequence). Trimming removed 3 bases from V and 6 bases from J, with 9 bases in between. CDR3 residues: CASSLPLGNEQFF. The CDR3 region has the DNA TGTGCCAGCAGCTTGCCGTTGGGCAATGAGCAGTTCTTC.

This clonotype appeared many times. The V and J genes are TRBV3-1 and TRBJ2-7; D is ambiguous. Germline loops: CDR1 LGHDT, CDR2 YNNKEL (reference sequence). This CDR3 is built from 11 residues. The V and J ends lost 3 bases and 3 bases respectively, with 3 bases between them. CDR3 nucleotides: TGTGCCAGCAGCCAGCTCTACGAGCAGTACTTC. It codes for CASSQLYEQYF.

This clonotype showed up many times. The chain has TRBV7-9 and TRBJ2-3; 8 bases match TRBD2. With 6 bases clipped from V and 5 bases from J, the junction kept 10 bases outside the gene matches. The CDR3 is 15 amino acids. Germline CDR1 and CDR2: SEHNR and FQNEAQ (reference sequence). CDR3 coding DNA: TGTGCCAGCAGTCGGAGTCGGGGGGGCGAAGATACGCAGTATTTT. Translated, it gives CASSRSRGGEDTQYF.

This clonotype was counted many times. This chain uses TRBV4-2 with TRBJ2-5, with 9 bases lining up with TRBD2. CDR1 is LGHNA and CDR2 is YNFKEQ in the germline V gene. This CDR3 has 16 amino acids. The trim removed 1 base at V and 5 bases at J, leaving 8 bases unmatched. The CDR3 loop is CASSQGGAGGSETQYF. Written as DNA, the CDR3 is TGTGCCAGCAGCCAAGGGGGAGCGGGGGGAAGTGAGACCCAGTACTTC.

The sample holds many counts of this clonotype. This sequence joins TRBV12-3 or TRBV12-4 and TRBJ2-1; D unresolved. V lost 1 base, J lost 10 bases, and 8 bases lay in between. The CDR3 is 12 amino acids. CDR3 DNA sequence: TGTGCCAGCAGTTTAGGGCCTATGGAGCAGTTCTTC. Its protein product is CASSLGPMEQFF.

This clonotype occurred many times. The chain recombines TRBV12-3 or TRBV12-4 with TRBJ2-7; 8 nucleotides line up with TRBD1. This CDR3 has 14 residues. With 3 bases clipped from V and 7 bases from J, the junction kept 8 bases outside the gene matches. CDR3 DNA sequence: TGTGCCAGCAGTTTTAGCAGGGGGCGCGAGGAGCAGTACTTC. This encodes CASSFSRGREEQYF.

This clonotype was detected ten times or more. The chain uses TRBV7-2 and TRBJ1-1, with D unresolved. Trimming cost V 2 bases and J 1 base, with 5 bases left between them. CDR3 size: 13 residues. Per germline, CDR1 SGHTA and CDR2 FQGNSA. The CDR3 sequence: CASSLLANTEAFF. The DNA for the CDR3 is TGTGCCAGCAGCTTACTGGCGAACACTGAAGCTTTCTTT.

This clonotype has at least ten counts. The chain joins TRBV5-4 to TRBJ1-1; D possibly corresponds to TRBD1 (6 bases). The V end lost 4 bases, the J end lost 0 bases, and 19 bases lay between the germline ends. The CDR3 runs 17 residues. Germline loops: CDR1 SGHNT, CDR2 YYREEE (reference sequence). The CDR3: CASSPRAGAQMNTEAFF. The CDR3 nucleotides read TGTGCCAGCAGCCCACGGGCAGGGGCCCAAATGAACACTGAAGCTTTCTTT.

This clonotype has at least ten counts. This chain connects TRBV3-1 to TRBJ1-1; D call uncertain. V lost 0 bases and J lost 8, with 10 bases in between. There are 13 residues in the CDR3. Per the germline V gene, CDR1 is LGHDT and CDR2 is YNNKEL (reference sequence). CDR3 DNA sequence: TGTGCCAGCAGCCAAGATCGCCAAACCGAAGCTTTCTTT. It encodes CASSQDRQTEAFF.

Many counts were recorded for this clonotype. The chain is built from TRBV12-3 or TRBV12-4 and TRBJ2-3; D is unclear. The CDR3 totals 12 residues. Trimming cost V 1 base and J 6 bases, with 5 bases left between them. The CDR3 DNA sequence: TGTGCCAGCAGTTTAGGGCTGGATACGCAGTATTTT. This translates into CASSLGLDTQYF.

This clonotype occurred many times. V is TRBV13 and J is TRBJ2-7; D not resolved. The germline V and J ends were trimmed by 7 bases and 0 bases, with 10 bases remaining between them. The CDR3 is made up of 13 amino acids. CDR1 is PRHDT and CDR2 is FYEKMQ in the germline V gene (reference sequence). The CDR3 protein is CASTVGHSYEQYF. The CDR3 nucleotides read TGTGCCAGCACCGTCGGGCACTCCTACGAGCAGTACTTC.